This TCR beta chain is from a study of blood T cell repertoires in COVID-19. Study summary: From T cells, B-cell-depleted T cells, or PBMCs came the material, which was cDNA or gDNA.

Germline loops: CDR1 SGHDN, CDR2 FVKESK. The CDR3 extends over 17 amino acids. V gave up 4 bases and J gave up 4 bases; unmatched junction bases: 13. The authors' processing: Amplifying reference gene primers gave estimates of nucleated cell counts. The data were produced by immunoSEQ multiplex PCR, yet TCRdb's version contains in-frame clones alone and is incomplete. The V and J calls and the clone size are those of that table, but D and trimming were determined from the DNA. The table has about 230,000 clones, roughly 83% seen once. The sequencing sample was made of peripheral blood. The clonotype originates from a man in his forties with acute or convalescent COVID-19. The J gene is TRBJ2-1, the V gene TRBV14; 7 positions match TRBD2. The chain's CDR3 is CASSRILTGGGYNEQFF. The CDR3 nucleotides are TGTGCCAGCAGCCGGATTCTGACTGGCGGGGGTTACAATGAGCAGTTCTTC.